The 14 T cell receptor beta chains below were found in one sample sequenced in a study of T cell clones after liver transplantation. Clones were read by immunoSEQ multiplex PCR, and TCRdb kept only the in-frame ones, dropping some. The sample lists more than 65,000 clones, roughly 90% seen once, with less than 3% in the top ten. This material consisted of CD4+ T cells from blood, taken before liver transplant. These receptor sequences come from a human donor who received a liver transplant.

This chain uses TRBV6-5 with TRBJ1-1; 8 bases fit TRBD1. After removal of 0 bases from V and 0 bases from J, the junction contained 0 bases not matched to a gene. The CDR3 is 15 residues long. CDR1 and CDR2 (germline): MNHEY, SVGAGI. The CDR3 coding sequence is TGTGCCAGCAGTTACTCGACAGGGGTGAACACTGAAGCTTTCTTT. It specifies CASSYSTGVNTEAFF.

The gene calls are TRBV6-6 and TRBJ1-5; 7 bases align to TRBD1. The length of the CDR3 is 15 residues. With V trimmed by 2 bases and J by 7 bases, 8 bases remained unmatched. Germline V gene lookup returns CDR1 MNHNY and CDR2 SVGAGI (reference sequence). The CDR3 sequence: CASSYTGRGGQPQHF. CDR3 DNA: TGTGCCAGCAGTTACACGGGCAGGGGGGGACAGCCCCAGCATTTT.

This sequence joins TRBV28 and TRBJ1-2, with D uncertain. V was trimmed by 3 bases and J by 4 bases, leaving 12 bases between them. The length of the CDR3 is 14 residues. The germline V gene has CDR1 MDHEN and CDR2 SYDVKM. CDR3: CASSFRGQAYGYTF. CDR3 bases: TGTGCCAGCAGTTTCCGGGGTCAGGCCTATGGCTACACCTTC.

J is TRBJ2-5 and V is TRBV19, with D hard to call. This CDR3 comprises 17 residues. Trimming removed 3 bases at V and 2 bases at J, with 19 bases between. Germline V gene sequence: CDR1 LNHDA, CDR2 SQIVND (reference sequence). CDR3 region: CASSIGFQLYSQETQYF. Written as DNA, the CDR3 is TGTGCCAGTAGTATTGGCTTCCAGCTATACTCGCAAGAGACCCAGTACTTC.

V and J are TRBV29-1 and TRBJ2-7, with unresolved D. This CDR3 is built from 12 residues. Per the germline V gene, CDR1 is SQVTM and CDR2 is ANQGSEA. The germline V and J ends were trimmed by 6 bases and 6 bases, with 15 bases remaining between them. In DNA, the CDR3 is TGCAGCGTACGCGGCAGCCGCGTCGAGCAGTACTTC. It is translated as CSVRGSRVEQYF.

This clone was recorded a few times. The chain joins TRBV29-1 to TRBJ2-5; D might be TRBD1 (6 bases). The CDR3 length is 13 residues. Germline V gives CDR1 SQVTM, CDR2 ANQGSEA. V lost 0 bases to trimming and J lost 4 bases, with 9 bases between them. In DNA, the CDR3 is TGCAGCGTTGAAGAGCAGGGGCCAGAGACCCAGTACTTC. Amino acids: CSVEEQGPETQYF.

The chain has TRBV6-5 and TRBJ2-5; tentative D call: TRBD1 (6 bases). The CDR3 totals 15 residues. The V end lost 4 bases, the J end lost 5 bases, and 17 bases lay between the germline ends. Looked up from germline, CDR1 is MNHEY and CDR2 is SVGAGI. The CDR3 bases are TGTGCCAGCAGTTCTCCCTACAGGGACCCCGAGACCCAGTACTTC. Translation: CASSSPYRDPETQYF.

This rearrangement joins TRBV5-4 to TRBJ1-1, with TRBD1 as a possible D gene (5 bases). CDR1 and CDR2 (germline): SGHNT, YYREEE (reference sequence). V lost 0 bases to trimming and J lost 4 bases, with 13 bases between them. The length of the CDR3 is 15 residues. CDR3 loop: CASSLGGPVLTEAFF. In nucleotides, the CDR3 is TGTGCCAGCAGCTTGGGGGGCCCAGTTCTCACTGAAGCTTTCTTT.

This chain joins TRBV5-1 and TRBJ1-2; D unclear. The germline V gene has CDR1 SGHRS and CDR2 YFSETQ. Trimming pared 4 bases from V and 5 bases from J, leaving 12 bases between. The CDR3 is made up of 13 amino acids. The CDR3 protein is CASSLGPSYGYTF. In DNA, the CDR3 is TGCGCCAGCAGCCTCGGCCCAAGTTATGGCTACACCTTC.

The rearrangement links TRBV19 to TRBJ2-4; TRBD1 or TRBD2 may be the D gene (5 bases each). V was trimmed by 0 bases and J by 8 bases, leaving 14 bases between them. The germline gives CDR1 LNHDA, CDR2 SQIVND (reference sequence). This CDR3 region has 15 residues. CDR3 nucleotide sequence: TGTGCCAGTAGTATAGATCAAGGTGTGGGGGACATTCAGTACTTC. Amino acid sequence: CASSIDQGVGDIQYF.

The chain links TRBV5-6 to TRBJ2-1; D assignment may be TRBD1 or TRBD2 (5 bases each). Germline V gives CDR1 SGHDT, CDR2 YYEEEE. The CDR3 has 15 amino acids. Trimming took off 5 bases at V and 0 bases at J, with 12 bases between the two ends. CDR3 sequence: CASRSGTNSYNEQFF. In DNA, the CDR3 is TGTGCCAGCAGGTCGGGGACCAACTCCTACAATGAGCAGTTCTTC. Full variable domain (outside the CDR3, taken from reference TRBV5-6 and TRBJ2-1): DAGVTQSPTHLIKTRGQQVTLRCSPKSGHDTVSWYQQALGQGPQFIFQYYEEEERQRGNFPDRFSGHQFPNYSSELNVNALLLGDSALYLCASRSGTNSYNEQFFGPGTRLTVL.

This clone came up once. This chain links TRBV28 with TRBJ1-1; D might be TRBD1 (6 bases). Germline assignment: CDR1 MDHEN and CDR2 SYDVKM. CDR3 length: 14 amino acids. Trimming pared 6 bases from V and 1 base from J, leaving 12 bases between. The CDR3 region has the DNA TGTGCCAGCAGGGCCAGGGGCGGGAACACTGAAGCTTTCTTT. This codes for CASRARGGNTEAFF. Variable domain in full (rest from reference TRBV28 and TRBJ1-1): DVKVTQSSRYLVKRTGEKVFLECVQDMDHENMFWYRQDPGLGLRLIYFSYDVKMKEKGDIPEGYSVSREKKERFSLILESASTNQTSMYLCASRARGGNTEAFFGQGTRLTVV.

The V and J genes are TRBV5-1 and TRBJ1-1; 7 nucleotides align to TRBD1. Germline CDR1 SGHRS, CDR2 YFSETQ. The V gene end was trimmed by 0 bases and the J gene end by 7 bases; junction bases not matched to a gene: 6. CDR3 length: 14 amino acids. The CDR3 region is CASSLGGTANEAFF. The DNA for the CDR3 is TGCGCCAGCAGCTTGGGCGGGACAGCAAATGAAGCTTTCTTT.

The rearrangement joins TRBV27 to TRBJ2-1; no definite D call. Trimming took off 6 bases at V and 4 bases at J, with 10 bases between the two ends. Germline CDR1 is MNHEY and CDR2 is SMNVEV (reference sequence). The CDR3 loop spans 13 amino acids. CDR3 region: CASSSIRYNEQFF. DNA of the CDR3: TGTGCCAGCAGCTCCATCAGATACAATGAGCAGTTCTTC.